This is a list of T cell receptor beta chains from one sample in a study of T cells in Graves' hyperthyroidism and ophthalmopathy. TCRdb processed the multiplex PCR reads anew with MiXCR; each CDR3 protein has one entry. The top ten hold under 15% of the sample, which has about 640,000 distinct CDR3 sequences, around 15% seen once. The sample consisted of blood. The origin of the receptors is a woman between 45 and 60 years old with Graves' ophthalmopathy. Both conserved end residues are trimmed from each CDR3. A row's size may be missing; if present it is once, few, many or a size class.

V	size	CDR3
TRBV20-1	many	SAVGSTNYGYT
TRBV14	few	ASSRRTLTSTDTQY
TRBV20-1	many	SASTSRRPSDTQY
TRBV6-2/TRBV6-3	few	AITLSPSENEQF
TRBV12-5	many	ASGDRDREETQY
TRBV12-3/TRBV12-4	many	ASRLRGQANTGELF
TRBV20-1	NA	SAAGTGGEKLF
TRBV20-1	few	SARAGTGGETQY
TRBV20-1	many	SGLHKLNTEAF
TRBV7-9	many	ASSPLYEGGDTQY
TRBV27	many	ASMKRGSYEQY
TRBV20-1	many	SARERTGVLGNTEAF
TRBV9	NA	ASSYRPGLAGVGEQF
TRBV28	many	ATLPSGIVDTQY
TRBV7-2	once	ASSLATIWLNSYEQY
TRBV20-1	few	SVRKGSLNTEAF
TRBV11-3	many	ASSIGVGTGDNEQF
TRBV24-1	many	ATTSNPNTQY
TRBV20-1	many	SARSGSGYEQY
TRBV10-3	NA	AISANRDEAF
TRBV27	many	ASSRFAAGQGPVQTYEQY
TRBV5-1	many	ASSSFGTSGRASYNEQF
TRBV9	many	ASSVGGHPYNEQF
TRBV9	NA	ASSTRQGPPTDTQY
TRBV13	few	ASSSRSSGMTAYEQY
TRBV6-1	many	ASRRTGGTSYNSPLH
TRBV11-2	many	ASSSLAGGLTYNEQF
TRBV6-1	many	ASRGLIPYQETQY
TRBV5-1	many	ASSLGPRQGTAEAF
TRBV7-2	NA	ASSNRQGLSYNEQF
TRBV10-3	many	AASGRREETQY
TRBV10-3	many	AISETRGQANYGYT
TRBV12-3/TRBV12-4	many	ASSRQTYEQY
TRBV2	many	ASSGSSGGGDEKLF
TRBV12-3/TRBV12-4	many	ASSPTRRGSTGELF
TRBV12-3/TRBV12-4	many	ASSLWGNTGELF
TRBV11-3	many	ASSLDLLDTIY
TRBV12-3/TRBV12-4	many	ASSRSGRGLETQY
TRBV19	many	ASKKPEGTNTEAF
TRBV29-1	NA	SVDIGPEQY
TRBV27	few	ASRLAGLGNEQF
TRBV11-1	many	ASSFVAGGPETQY
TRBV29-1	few	SVVAGRGANVLT
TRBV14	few	ASSQGPRQPQH
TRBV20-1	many	SARDSGGRREGEQF
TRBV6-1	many	ASSLSGLGETGELF
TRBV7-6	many	ASSLVGSSGSSYEQY
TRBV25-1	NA	ASSDPGGSSYEQY
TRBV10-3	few	AISETSGTGGYYGYT
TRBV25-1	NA	ASRAGQGWTRKGETQY
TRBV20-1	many	SARRETSYNEQF
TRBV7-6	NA	ASSSDPSGSGYNEQF